This section outlines one T cell receptor beta chain sequence together with its context. No antigen is known for it. The CDR3 runs 15 residues. Germline values: CDR1 SGHTS, CDR2 YDEGEE. The V and J ends lost 3 bases and 5 bases, in that order; junction bases with no gene match: 8. The sample originates from a study of long-term antiretroviral therapy in people with HIV. Study-wide findings and caveats: Patients on ART gained diversity, which nonetheless stayed below transplant donor controls.

Sampling of each donor yielded at least one pre-ART PBMC sample and at least two post-ART PBMC samples. Treatment for every participant with HIV took place in the United States. The content of samples before DNA extraction was roughly 0.9-11 million cryopreserved PBMC. The immunoSEQ assay was v3.0, run at survey level. Assay used: immunoSEQ multiplex PCR; TCRdb lists only in-frame clones, some missing. The sample has roughly 18,000 clones; 91% are singletons. The TCR originated in a man between 50 and 59 years old with HIV. The rearrangement links TRBV5-8 to TRBJ2-7; 10 nucleotides line up with TRBD1. Sequences were derived from unsorted PBMCs, sampled 3 years after starting antiretroviral therapy. CDR3 protein: CASSSRDRGRDEQYF. CDR3 coding DNA: TGTGCCAGCAGCTCCCGGGACAGGGGAAGGGACGAGCAGTACTTC.